A single sample gave rise to the 10 T cell receptor beta chains below, sequenced in a study of T-cell memory formation after mild COVID-19 (dated by TCRdb to the early 2020s). Library creation used 5' RACE. Sequenced on an Illumina NovaSeq 6000. TCRdb reran the public reads through fastp at Q25 and MiXCR, keeping productive beta chains. Duplicate CDR3 protein sequences are folded into a single record with the most common DNA and genes. This sample is represented by roughly 400,000 distinct CDR3 sequences; 20% to 30% of them were singletons. The top ten clonotypes cover 8.8% of the sample. Specimen: PBMCs or a T cell subset sorted from them (not recorded which). All receptors come from an adult woman who had mild COVID-19 (a few samples of this study predate the infection). The sample titles of this study are shuffled in the database, so cell type and time point are left out; the donor was told from shared clones.

This clonotype appeared a single time. V gene TRBV7-6 combines with J gene TRBJ2-1; D might be TRBD2 (6 bases). This CDR3 contains 13 residues. Germline assignment: CDR1 SGHVS and CDR2 FNYEAQ. V dropped 3 bases and J dropped 9 bases, with 12 bases sitting between them. The CDR3 loop is CASSFDYGGEQFF. The DNA for the CDR3 is TGTGCCAGCAGCTTTGACTACGGGGGTGAGCAGTTCTTC.

In its sample, this clonotype was seen a few times. The chain carries TRBV7-2 and TRBJ1-1; 10 bases fit TRBD1. In germline, CDR1 is SGHTA, CDR2 FQGNSA. The junction had 7 bases not matched to a gene; V was cut back by 2 bases and J by 7 bases. The CDR3 length is 15 residues. CDR3: CASSLSSGTGDEAFF. The CDR3 DNA sequence: TGTGCCAGCAGCTTATCCTCCGGGACAGGGGATGAAGCTTTCTTT.

The V gene is TRBV2, the J gene TRBJ2-2; no definite D call. CDR1 is SNHLY and CDR2 is FYNNEI in the germline V gene. The CDR3 loop spans 11 amino acids. Trimming removed 6 bases at V and 8 bases at J, with 7 bases between. The CDR3 sequence: CASRYGGELFF. The CDR3 DNA is TGTGCCAGCAGATACGGGGGGGAGCTGTTTTTT.

The chain recombines TRBV27 with TRBJ2-7, with D possibly TRBD1 on 5 matching bases. The CDR3 contains 15 residues. V lost 7 bases to trimming and J lost 2 bases, with 18 bases between them. Germline assignment: CDR1 MNHEY and CDR2 SMNVEV (reference sequence). CDR3 DNA: TGTGCCAGCAAGTCTTGGACATCCGCCGCCTACGAGCAGTACTTC. Translating gives CASKSWTSAAYEQYF.

Many counts were recorded for this clonotype. The chain couples TRBV3-1 to TRBJ2-5, with 10 bases matching TRBD1. V lost 4 bases to trimming and J lost 4 bases; unmatched junction nucleotides: 6. The CDR3 has 15 amino acids. Germline CDR1 reads LGHDT; CDR2 reads YNNKEL (reference sequence). The DNA of the CDR3 is TGTGCCAGCAGCCGGAGACAGGGGGCAAGAGAGACCCAGTACTTC. Protein: CASSRRQGARETQYF.

The V call is TRBV5-1, the J call TRBJ1-1; a possible D gene is TRBD1 (6 bases). Germline CDR1 reads SGHRS; CDR2 reads YFSETQ. With 4 bases removed from V and 1 base from J, the gap between germline ends came to 11 bases. This CDR3 comprises 14 residues. CDR3 nucleotides: TGCGCCAGCAGCAGGGGACAAAGGAACACTGAAGCTTTCTTT. This translates into CASSRGQRNTEAFF.

This chain links TRBV20-1 with TRBJ1-2, with D perhaps TRBD1 (6 bases). The germline gives CDR1 DFQATT, CDR2 SNEGSKA (reference sequence). V dropped 6 bases and J dropped 4 bases, with 18 bases sitting between them. The CDR3 length is 14 residues. In DNA form, the CDR3 reads TGCAGTGCCCCCCTGGCGGGGGCTGGCTATGGCTACACCTTC. Residues: CSAPLAGAGYGYTF.

This clonotype was picked up a small number of times. Here the CDR3 reads CASSLERGVIETQYF. The CDR3 DNA reads as TGTGCCAGCAGCTTAGAGCGGGGGGTTATCGAGACCCAGTACTTC. The V gene is TRBV7-2, the J gene TRBJ2-5; the match to TRBD2 covers 9 bases. The trim removed 1 base at V and 5 bases at J, leaving 5 bases unmatched. Germline assignment: CDR1 SGHTA and CDR2 FQGNSA. CDR3 length equals 15 residues. The variable domain in full, with the rest retrieved from reference TRBV7-2 and TRBJ2-5, is GAGVSQSPSNKVTEKGKDVELRCDPISGHTALYWYRQSLGQGLEFLIYFQGNSAPDKSGLPSDRFSAERTGGSVSTLTIQRTQQEDSAVYLCASSLERGVIETQYFGPGTRLLVL.

This clonotype was detected a few times. This chain uses TRBV13 with TRBJ1-2; D call uncertain. Germline V gene lookup returns CDR1 PRHDT and CDR2 FYEKMQ (reference sequence). The CDR3 spans 13 residues. V was trimmed by 5 bases and J by 0 bases, leaving 7 bases between them. CDR3 DNA sequence: TGTGCCAGCAGCCAGACACCTAACTATGGCTACACCTTC. Its protein product is CASSQTPNYGYTF.

The chain uses TRBV27 and TRBJ1-2, with 7 bases fitting TRBD1. The CDR3 has 14 residues. Germline assignment: CDR1 MNHEY and CDR2 SMNVEV (reference sequence). V shed 10 bases, J shed 2 bases, and the junction held 10 bases outside the gene matches. CDR3 amino acids: CATQNRGGNYGYTF. The DNA of the CDR3 is TGTGCCACCCAGAACAGGGGTGGGAACTATGGCTACACCTTC.